These 9 T cell receptor beta chains share one sample of origin, sequenced in a study of cytomegalovirus exposure and HLA in healthy donors. PCR used 60 Vbeta primers and 13 Jbeta primers. Libraries were prepared by immunoSEQ multiplex PCR; TCRdb keeps only in-frame clonotypes and omits some of them. In the table there are about 180,000 clones, around 75% of which are singletons. Sequencing input: PBMCs. The origin of the receptors is a male donor in good health and CMV-seronegative.

V is TRBV6-5 and J is TRBJ1-5, with D possibly being TRBD1 (5 bases). The CDR3 covers 14 residues. CDR1 is MNHEY, CDR2 SVGAGI, per germline. Trimming removed 2 bases from V and 3 bases from J, with 8 bases in between. The CDR3 DNA is TGTGCCAGCAGTTACGGGGCGGACAATCAGCCCCAGCATTTT. This translates into CASSYGADNQPQHF.

The chain recombines TRBV7-8 with TRBJ2-1; TRBD2 aligns across 8 bases. The trim removed 5 bases at V and 8 bases at J, leaving 11 bases unmatched. CDR3 length: 15 residues. Per the germline V gene, CDR1 is SGHVS and CDR2 is FQNEAQ. The CDR3 DNA reads as TGTGCCAGCAGCCAAAGCGGGAGTCCCAGAGATGAGCAGTTCTTC. Its translation is CASSQSGSPRDEQFF.

The genes are TRBV19 and TRBJ1-6, with a weak D call TRBD1 (6 bases). Trimming cost V 3 bases and J 7 bases, with 19 bases left between them. The germline CDR1 and CDR2 sequences are LNHDA and SQIVND (reference sequence). The CDR3 runs to 17 residues. Here the CDR3 DNA reads TGTGCCAGTAGTATTGGGGAAGGACAGTATTCGAATTCACCCCTCCACTTT. Translation: CASSIGEGQYSNSPLHF.

This clone was counted between two and nine times. This chain joins TRBV30 and TRBJ1-6; D not certain. CDR1 is GTSNPN, CDR2 SVGIG, per germline (reference sequence). Trimming removed 0 bases at V and 0 bases at J, with 15 bases between. CDR3 length: 18 residues. In nucleotides, the CDR3 is TGTGCCTGGAGTGTAGGGTCTGCGGGGTTCTCCTATAATTCACCCCTCCACTTT. Translated: CAWSVGSAGFSYNSPLHF.

DNA of the CDR3: TGTGCCAGCAGTTCCGAGACGGGGAGGGACTATGGCTACACCTTC. Amino acids: CASSSETGRDYGYTF. The chain combines TRBV28 with TRBJ1-2; D unclear. In germline, CDR1 is MDHEN, CDR2 SYDVKM. Trimming pared 4 bases from V and 3 bases from J, leaving 15 bases between. This CDR3 comprises 15 residues.

This clone showed up just a few times. This chain connects TRBV19 to TRBJ1-5, with D possibly TRBD1 on 6 matching bases. CDR3 length: 14 amino acids. The ends were cut back, 1 base at V and 5 bases at J, with 9 bases in the middle. In germline, CDR1 is LNHDA, CDR2 SQIVND (reference sequence). CDR3 nucleotides: TGTGCCAGTAGTATAGGGACAGAATATCAGCCCCAGCATTTT. Its protein is CASSIGTEYQPQHF.

The gene calls are TRBV2 and TRBJ1-1, with TRBD1 as a possible D gene (5 bases). The CDR3 loop spans 13 amino acids. Germline CDR1 reads SNHLY; CDR2 reads FYNNEI. The V end lost 4 bases, the J end lost 6 bases, and 12 bases lay between the germline ends. This CDR3 is CASSAQGNSEAFF. For the CDR3, the DNA is TGTGCCAGCAGTGCGCAGGGAAATTCTGAAGCTTTCTTT.

The V and J genes are TRBV27 and TRBJ1-5, with D hard to call. Trimming stripped 5 bases from V and 0 bases from J, with 5 bases between. Germline assignment: CDR1 MNHEY and CDR2 SMNVEV (reference sequence). The CDR3 length is 13 residues. The CDR3 nucleotides are TGTGCCAGCAGTACATATAGCAATCAGCCCCAGCATTTT. Protein: CASSTYSNQPQHF.

The chain uses TRBV9 and TRBJ2-1; 12 nucleotides align to TRBD2. CDR3 length: 16 amino acids. Germline trimming cut 4 bases from V and 5 bases from J; bases unmatched to any gene: 7. Germline V gene data show CDR1 as SGDLS and CDR2 as YYNGEE. The CDR3 DNA sequence: TGTGCCAGCAGCCCCCGACTAGCGGGAGCGCACAATGAGCAGTTCTTC. Translation gives CASSPRLAGAHNEQFF.